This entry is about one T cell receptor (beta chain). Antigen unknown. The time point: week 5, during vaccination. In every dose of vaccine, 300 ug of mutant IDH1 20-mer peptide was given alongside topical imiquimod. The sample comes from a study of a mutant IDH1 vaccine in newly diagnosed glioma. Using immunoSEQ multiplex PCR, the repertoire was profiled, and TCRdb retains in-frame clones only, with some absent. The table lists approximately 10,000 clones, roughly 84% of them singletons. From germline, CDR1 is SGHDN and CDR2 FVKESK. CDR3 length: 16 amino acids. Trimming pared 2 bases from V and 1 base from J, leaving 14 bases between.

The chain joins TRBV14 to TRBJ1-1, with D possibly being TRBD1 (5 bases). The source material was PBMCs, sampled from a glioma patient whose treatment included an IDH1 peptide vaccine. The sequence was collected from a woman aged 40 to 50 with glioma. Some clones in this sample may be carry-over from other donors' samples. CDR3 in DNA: TGTGCCAGCAGCCAAAGGTATGGTCAGGGGAACACTGAAGCTTTCTTT. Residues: CASSQRYGQGNTEAFF.